This TCR beta chain was observed in a study of control samples from healthy donors and cancer patients. The CDR3 runs to 12 residues. From germline, CDR1 is KGHDR and CDR2 SFDVKD. The germline V and J ends were trimmed by 3 bases and 9 bases, with 10 bases remaining between them. Here immunoSEQ multiplex PCR was the method, and the copy in TCRdb shows in-frame clones only, minus some. The table has around 94,000 clones, about 88% seen once. The receptor's source is a woman aged 45-60 years in good health. The sample consisted of blood. The chain combines TRBV24-1 with TRBJ1-2, with a weak D call TRBD1 (6 bases). This chain's CDR3 is CATSDTGHRYTF. CDR3 sequence (DNA): TGTGCCACCAGTGATACGGGACACCGCTACACCTTC.